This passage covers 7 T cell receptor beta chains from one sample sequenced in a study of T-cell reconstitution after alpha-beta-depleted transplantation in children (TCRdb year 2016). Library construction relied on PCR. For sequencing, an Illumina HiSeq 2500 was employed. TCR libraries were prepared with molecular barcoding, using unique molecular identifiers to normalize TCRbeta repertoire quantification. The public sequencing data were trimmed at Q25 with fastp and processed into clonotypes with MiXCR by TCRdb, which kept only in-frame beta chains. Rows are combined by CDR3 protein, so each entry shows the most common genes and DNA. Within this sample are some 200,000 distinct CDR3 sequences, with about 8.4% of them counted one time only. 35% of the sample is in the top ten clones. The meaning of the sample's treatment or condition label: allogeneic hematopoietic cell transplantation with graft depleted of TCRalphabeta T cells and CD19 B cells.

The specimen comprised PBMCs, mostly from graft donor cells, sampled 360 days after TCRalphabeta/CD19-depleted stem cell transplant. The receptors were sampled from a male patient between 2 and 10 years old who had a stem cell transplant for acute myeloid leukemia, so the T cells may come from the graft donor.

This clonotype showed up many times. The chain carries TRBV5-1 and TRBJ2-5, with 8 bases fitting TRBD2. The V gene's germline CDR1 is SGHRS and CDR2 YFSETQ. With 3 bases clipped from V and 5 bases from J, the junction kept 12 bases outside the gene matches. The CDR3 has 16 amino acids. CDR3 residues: CASSSLSLSGAETQYF. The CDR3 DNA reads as TGCGCCAGCAGCTCGTTATCCCTTAGCGGGGCGGAGACCCAGTACTTC.

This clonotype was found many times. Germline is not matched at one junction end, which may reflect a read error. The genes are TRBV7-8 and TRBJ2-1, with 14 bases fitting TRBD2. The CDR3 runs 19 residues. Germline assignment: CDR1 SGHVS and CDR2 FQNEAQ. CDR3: CASNLGLAGGPVPFDEQFF. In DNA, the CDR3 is TGTGCCAGCAACTTAGGACTAGCGGGAGGCCCAGTGCCCTTCGATGAGCAGTTCTTC.

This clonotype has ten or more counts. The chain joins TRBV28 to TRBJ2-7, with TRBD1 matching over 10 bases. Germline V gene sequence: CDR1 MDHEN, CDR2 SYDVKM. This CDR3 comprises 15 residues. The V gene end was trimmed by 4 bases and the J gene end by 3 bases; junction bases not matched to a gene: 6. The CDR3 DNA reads TGTGCCAGCAGTTCCTCCGGGACAGGGGTCTACGAGCAGTACTTC. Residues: CASSSSGTGVYEQYF.

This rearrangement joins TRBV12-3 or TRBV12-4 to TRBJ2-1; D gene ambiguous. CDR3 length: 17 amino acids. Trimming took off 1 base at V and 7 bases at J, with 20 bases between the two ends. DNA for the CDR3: TGTGCCAGCAGTTTAGACCCTACCCTTGACCTAAGGAATGAGCAGTTCTTC. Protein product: CASSLDPTLDLRNEQFF.

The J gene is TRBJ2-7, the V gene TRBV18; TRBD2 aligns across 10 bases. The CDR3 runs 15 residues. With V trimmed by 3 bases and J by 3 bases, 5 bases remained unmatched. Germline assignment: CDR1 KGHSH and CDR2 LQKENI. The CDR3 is CASSPLAGDFYEQYF. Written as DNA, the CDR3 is TGTGCCAGCTCACCGCTAGCGGGAGACTTCTACGAGCAGTACTTC.

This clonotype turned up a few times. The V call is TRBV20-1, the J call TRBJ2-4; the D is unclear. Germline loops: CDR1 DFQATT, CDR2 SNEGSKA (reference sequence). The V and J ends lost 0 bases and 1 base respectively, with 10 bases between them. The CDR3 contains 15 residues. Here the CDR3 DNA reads TGCAGTGCTAGAGATAGGTGTGGGGCCAAAAACATTCAGTACTTC. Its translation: CSARDRCGAKNIQYF.

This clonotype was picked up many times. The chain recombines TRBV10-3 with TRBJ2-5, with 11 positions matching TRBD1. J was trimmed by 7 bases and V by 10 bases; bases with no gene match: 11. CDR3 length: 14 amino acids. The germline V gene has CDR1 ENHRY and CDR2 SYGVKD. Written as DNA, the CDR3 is TGTGCCACTCTCCGGACAGGGGGCTCGGGGACCCAGTACTTC. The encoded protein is CATLRTGGSGTQYF.